This T cell receptor beta chain was found in a study of blood T cell repertoires in COVID-19. The overall study: There were acute and convalescent COVID-19 samples, and they came from the United States, Italy and Spain. Sample material is recorded as cDNA or gDNA derived from T cells, B-cell-depleted T cells, or PBMCs.

J was trimmed by 3 bases and V by 3 bases; bases with no gene match: 8. This CDR3 comprises 17 residues. In germline, CDR1 is KGHDR, CDR2 SFDVKD. In the original analysis: Using reference gene primer amplification, nucleated cell counts were estimated. Generated by immunoSEQ multiplex PCR, the TCRdb table keeps only in-frame clones and is missing some. V, J and clone size are taken as reported in that table, and D and trimming were inferred from the DNA itself. The sample carries 25,000 to 35,000 clones, about 85% recorded once. This chain uses TRBV24-1 with TRBJ2-5, with TRBD1 identical over 11 bases. This receptor was taken from a human donor in a cohort sampled during active COVID-19. Sequenced material: peripheral blood. The CDR3 DNA sequence: TGTGCCACCAGTGATATAAGGCGGGACAGGGGGAAAGAGACCCAGTACTTC. Amino acids: CATSDIRRDRGKETQYF.